A single sample is the source of the 29 T cell receptor beta chains below, sequenced in a study of blood T cells in healthy people across ages. Then a second PCR, running roughly 7 to 11 cycles, was carried out with a sample-barcoded 5' primer and a J-beta primer mix. Each CDR3 protein is one row after TCRdb ran MiXCR on the 5' RACE reads. The repertoire has more than 650,000 distinct CDR3 sequences, 40% to 65% of them found once; the top ten carry approximately 41%. The specimen was blood. The receptors were sampled from a man older than 75 in good health.

V usage is TRBV6-5 and J usage is TRBJ2-7; the match to TRBD1 covers 7 bases. This CDR3 has 14 residues. Germline values: CDR1 MNHEY, CDR2 SVGAGI. V lost 6 bases, J lost 2 bases, and 7 bases stayed unmatched. For the CDR3, the DNA is TGTGCCAGCAGACCATCCGGGACAGCCTACGAGCAGTACTTC. This sequence encodes CASRPSGTAYEQYF.

This chain uses TRBV20-1 with TRBJ2-7, with TRBD1 as a possible D gene (5 bases). V lost 4 bases to trimming and J lost 0 bases, with 10 bases between them. The germline CDR1 and CDR2 sequences are DFQATT and SNEGSKA (reference sequence). The CDR3 contains 13 residues. The CDR3 sequence is CSAKKGFSYEQYF. CDR3 sequence (DNA): TGCAGTGCTAAGAAGGGGTTCTCCTACGAGCAGTACTTC.

This clonotype came up a few times. This chain connects TRBV28 to TRBJ2-1, with a tentative D call TRBD1 (6 bases). V was shortened by 4 bases and J by 4 bases, with 17 bases between the two germline ends. There are 16 residues in the CDR3. CDR1 is MDHEN, CDR2 SYDVKM, per germline. CDR3 amino acids: CASSSKAGVGYNEQFF. The CDR3 nucleotides are TGTGCCAGCAGTTCCAAGGCAGGGGTCGGATACAATGAGCAGTTCTTC.

The genes are TRBV12-3 or TRBV12-4 and TRBJ1-4; the D is unclear. There are 13 residues in the CDR3. V gave up 2 bases and J gave up 6 bases, with 7 bases separating them. CDR3 DNA sequence: TGTGCCAGCAGTTTAATAGTACATGAAAAACTGTTTTTT. Amino acids: CASSLIVHEKLFF.

Remarks on this clonotype: This may stem from a read error, because a much larger clone lies one nucleotide away. J is TRBJ2-5 and V is TRBV20-1, with a tentative D call TRBD1 (5 bases). The J call is uncertain, as TRBJ2-1 better fits the DNA end. Germline V lookup: CDR1 DFQATT, CDR2 SNEGSKA (reference sequence). The CDR3 is 12 residues long. The CDR3, as DNA: TGCAGTGCACGCCAGGGTCAAGAGACCCAGTTCTTC. This sequence encodes CSARQGQETQFF.

The rearrangement uses TRBV7-2 and TRBJ2-7, with 8 bases fitting TRBD2. CDR1 is SGHTA, CDR2 FQGNSA, per germline. V gave up 2 bases and J gave up 7 bases; unmatched junction bases: 16. The length of the CDR3 is 17 residues. This CDR3 is CASSLPRTSLTGNEQYF. As DNA, the CDR3 is TGTGCCAGCAGCTTACCTAGGACTAGCCTGACGGGCAATGAGCAGTACTTC.

This clonotype turned up a few times. The chain links TRBV2 to TRBJ2-7; D is unresolved. This CDR3 comprises 12 residues. Germline CDR1 SNHLY, CDR2 FYNNEI. Trimming removed 8 bases at V and 1 base at J, with 9 bases between. The CDR3, as DNA: TGTGCCAGCCAGGCAGGATCCTACGAGCAGTACTTC. Translating gives CASQAGSYEQYF.

This clonotype appeared a few times. The chain recombines TRBV6-6 with TRBJ2-7; 7 nucleotides agree with TRBD2. V shed 4 bases, J shed 0 bases, and the junction held 9 bases outside the gene matches. Germline assignment: CDR1 MNHNY and CDR2 SVGAGI (reference sequence). This CDR3 is 16 amino acids long. CDR3 in amino acids: CASSFEGLGSSYEQYF. Written as DNA, the CDR3 is TGTGCCAGCAGTTTCGAAGGACTAGGCAGCTCCTACGAGCAGTACTTC.

This clonotype turned up a few times. The V call is TRBV7-9, the J call TRBJ2-5; TRBD2 matches 12 bases. The J segment lost 2 bases and the V segment lost 2 bases, leaving 3 bases of the junction unmatched. CDR1 is SEHNR and CDR2 is FQNEAQ in the germline V gene (reference sequence). The CDR3 spans 16 residues. The DNA for the CDR3 is TGTGCCAGCAGCTTACTAGCGGGAGGGACACAAGAGACCCAGTACTTC. Protein sequence: CASSLLAGGTQETQYF.

This clonotype was seen only once. The chain couples TRBV11-2 to TRBJ2-5; 8 bases are a match to TRBD1. Germline V gene data show CDR1 as SGHAT and CDR2 as FQNNGV. There are 13 residues in the CDR3. Trimming removed 5 bases from V and 13 bases from J; junction bases left unmatched: 12. The CDR3 region has the DNA TGTGCCAGCAGCCGCGGACAGGGAACTATGGGGTACTTC. Its protein product is CASSRGQGTMGYF.

This clonotype was detected once. This rearrangement joins TRBV7-9 to TRBJ2-3; D perhaps matches TRBD2 (5 bases). This CDR3 region has 17 residues. Deletions cut 2 bases from V and 0 bases from J, with 15 bases between. Germline V CDR1 and CDR2: SEHNR, FQNEAQ (reference sequence). This chain's CDR3 is CASSLLGSAISTDTQYF. The CDR3 coding sequence is TGTGCCAGCAGCTTATTGGGTAGCGCGATAAGCACAGATACGCAGTATTTT.

About this clonotype itself: A much larger clone is a single base away; this may be a read error. Here the CDR3 DNA reads TGTACCAGCAGTTCCCTCTCCTACGAGCAGTACTTC. This gives the protein CTSSSLSYEQYF. The chain joins TRBV27 to TRBJ2-7; no definite D call. Germline V CDR1 and CDR2: MNHEY, SMNVEV (reference sequence). The CDR3 is 12 amino acids.

This chain joins TRBV25-1 and TRBJ2-1, with TRBD2 identical over 10 bases. CDR1 is MGHDK and CDR2 is SYGVNS in the germline V gene. This CDR3 is 19 amino acids long. The junction had 11 bases not matched to a gene; V was cut back by 3 bases and J by 0 bases. As DNA, the CDR3 is TGTGCCAGCAGTGAGGTCTCCCGGACTAGCGGAATCTCCTACAATGAGCAGTTCTTC. Its translation: CASSEVSRTSGISYNEQFF.

This clonotype was picked up a small number of times. This chain joins TRBV2 and TRBJ2-1; tentatively, D is TRBD2 (6 bases). Looked up from germline, CDR1 is SNHLY and CDR2 is FYNNEI. The CDR3 has 15 residues. Deletions cut 8 bases from V and 3 bases from J, with 17 bases between. CDR3 in DNA: TGTGCCAGCCGGGGAGGTGAAGCTTTCTACAATGAGCAGTTCTTC. Translating gives CASRGGEAFYNEQFF.

The chain recombines TRBV10-3 with TRBJ2-7, with 9 positions matching TRBD1. The germline V gene encodes CDR1 ENHRY and CDR2 SYGVKD. The CDR3 runs to 12 residues. Trimming removed 10 bases from V and 5 bases from J; junction bases left unmatched: 6. CDR3 loop: CASRDRANEQYF. Here the CDR3 DNA reads TGTGCCAGCCGGGACAGGGCCAACGAGCAGTACTTC.

A few counts support this clonotype. The chain carries TRBV6-5 and TRBJ2-4, with 12 bases fitting TRBD2. The last part of the DNA fits TRBJ2-7 better; the J call may be wrong. This CDR3 is 16 amino acids long. Germline V gives CDR1 MNHEY, CDR2 SVGAGI. CDR3 DNA sequence: TGTGCCAGCAGTTACTCGACTAGCGGGAGTAACTACGAGCAGTACTTC. It is translated as CASSYSTSGSNYEQYF.

The V call is TRBV9, the J call TRBJ2-1; 7 bases fit TRBD2. The CDR3 loop spans 15 amino acids. In germline, CDR1 is SGDLS, CDR2 YYNGEE. V was clipped by 6 bases and J by 3 bases; unmatched bases: 9. The CDR3 loop is CASNPFGTNYNEQFF. The CDR3 DNA reads TGTGCCAGCAACCCGTTCGGGACTAACTACAATGAGCAGTTCTTC. Together with reference TRBV9 and TRBJ2-1, the CDR3 gives the full variable domain: DSGVTQTPKHLITATGQRVTLRCSPRSGDLSVYWYQQSLDQGLQFLIQYYNGEERAKGNILERFSAQQFPDLHSELNLSSLELGDSALYFCASNPFGTNYNEQFFGPGTRLTVL.

The chain couples TRBV20-1 to TRBJ2-4; D call uncertain. The J call is in doubt because the DNA end fits TRBJ2-7 better. Germline assignment: CDR1 DFQATT and CDR2 SNEGSKA (reference sequence). There are 12 residues in the CDR3. CDR3 in DNA: TGCAGTGCTAGCACCGGAGTGGTCGAGCAGTACTTC. Amino acids: CSASTGVVEQYF.

The rearrangement joins TRBV29-1 to TRBJ1-2; TRBD1 is a possible D gene (6 bases). Trimming pared 5 bases from V and 1 base from J, leaving 14 bases between. The germline V gene encodes CDR1 SQVTM and CDR2 ANQGSEA. The CDR3 is made up of 14 amino acids. CDR3 in DNA: TGCAGCGTTTCACTGACAGGAATTAACTATGGCTACACCTTC. Amino acids: CSVSLTGINYGYTF.

The CDR3: CASSESRPGQGTFLYF. CDR3 sequence (DNA): TGCGCCAGCAGTGAGTCGAGGCCAGGACAGGGTACATTCTTGTACTTC. The chain combines TRBV10-2 with TRBJ2-5; 8 nucleotides align to TRBD1. Germline V gives CDR1 WSHSY, CDR2 SAAADI. J was trimmed by 13 bases and V by 0 bases; bases with no gene match: 16. CDR3 size: 16 residues.

As to this clonotype: This may arise from a read error, as a much more abundant clone is one base away. The rearrangement joins TRBV5-1 to TRBJ2-1; possibly TRBD1 for D (6 bases). Germline values: CDR1 SGHRS, CDR2 YFSETQ. The CDR3 is 16 amino acids. With 1 base removed from V and 4 bases from J, the gap between germline ends came to 15 bases. Written as DNA, the CDR3 is TGCGCCAGCAGCTTGCCTCTACAGGGCCCTTACAATGAGCAGTTCTTC. This gives the protein CASSLPLQGPYNEQFF.

Of note for this clonotype: A junction end diverges from the germline sequence, so it may reflect a read error. The gene calls are TRBV2 and TRBJ2-5; D unresolved. The CDR3 totals 14 residues. The germline V gene encodes CDR1 SNHLY and CDR2 FYNNEI. The CDR3 DNA is TGTGTCAGCTACTACACTGGTCTCCAAGAGACCCAGTACTTC. This translates into CVSYYTGLQETQYF.

This clonotype was recorded a few times. An end of the junction does not agree with germline; a read error may underlie this. This chain joins TRBV9 and TRBJ2-3; D gene unclear. The CDR3 runs to 14 residues. The germline gives CDR1 SGDLS, CDR2 YYNGEE. CDR3 region: CASSTGPSRDTQYF. The CDR3, as DNA: TGTGCCAGCAGCACCGGGCCAAGCAGAGATACGCAGTATTTT.

The chain uses TRBV9 and TRBJ2-4; TRBD2 is a possible D gene (7 bases). V was cut by 3 bases and J by 8 bases, with 12 bases left in between. The CDR3 loop spans 13 amino acids. Germline V CDR1 and CDR2: SGDLS, YYNGEE. The CDR3 DNA reads TGTGCCAGCAGCGCGGGGGGCGCGGACATTCAGTACTTC. Translated: CASSAGGADIQYF.

This clonotype is a singleton in its sample. The V call is TRBV28, the J call TRBJ1-2; no reliable D call. In germline, CDR1 is MDHEN, CDR2 SYDVKM. The V and J ends lost 4 bases and 4 bases respectively, with 7 bases between them. The CDR3 has 12 residues. CDR3 loop: CASSSVVYGYTF. In nucleotides, the CDR3 is TGTGCCAGCAGTTCCGTGGTCTATGGCTACACCTTC.

CDR3 protein: CSARNPGLEHRYAYF. DNA for the CDR3: TGCAGTGCTAGGAATCCGGGACTAGAACACAGATACGCGTATTTT. The V and J genes are TRBV20-1 and TRBJ2-3; 8 bases are a match to TRBD2. This CDR3 is 15 amino acids long. Germline-derived CDR1 and CDR2 are DFQATT and SNEGSKA (reference sequence). The V segment lost 3 bases and the J segment 14 bases; nucleotides outside the gene matches: 19.

The chain is built from TRBV5-1 and TRBJ2-7; D is unclear. Germline V gene data show CDR1 as SGHRS and CDR2 as YFSETQ. This CDR3 region has 13 residues. V was pared by 1 base and J by 6 bases, with 11 bases between. The DNA for the CDR3 is TGCGCCAGCAGCTTGCAGAGTCCCGGCGAGCAGTACTTC. Amino acid sequence: CASSLQSPGEQYF. Filled out from reference TRBV5-1 and TRBJ2-7, the complete variable domain reads KAGVTQTPRYLIKTRGQQVTLSCSPISGHRSVSWYQQTPGQGLQFLFEYFSETQRNKGNFPGRFSGRQFSNSRSEMNVSTLELGDSALYLCASSLQSPGEQYFGPGTRLTVT.

The V call is TRBV9, the J call TRBJ1-2; TRBD1 agrees at 9 bases. V was clipped by 2 bases and J by 8 bases; unmatched bases: 4. This CDR3 has 13 residues. CDR1 and CDR2 from the germline V gene are SGDLS and YYNGEE. The CDR3 reads CASSVGQGTGYTF. Here the CDR3 DNA reads TGTGCCAGCAGCGTGGGACAGGGAACAGGCTACACCTTC. The variable domain in full, with the rest retrieved from reference TRBV9 and TRBJ1-2, is DSGVTQTPKHLITATGQRVTLRCSPRSGDLSVYWYQQSLDQGLQFLIQYYNGEERAKGNILERFSAQQFPDLHSELNLSSLELGDSALYFCASSVGQGTGYTFGSGTRLTVV.

This clonotype was found many times. V usage is TRBV20-1 and J usage is TRBJ2-1, with D uncertain. The CDR3 spans 12 residues. Between the trimmed V and J ends, which lost 6 bases and 11 bases, there was a span of 17 bases. CDR1 and CDR2 from the germline V gene are DFQATT and SNEGSKA (reference sequence). The CDR3 loop is CSANPNGDQQFF. As DNA, the CDR3 is TGCAGTGCAAACCCCAACGGAGACCAGCAGTTCTTC.